This entry concerns a single TCR beta chain. V was clipped by 2 bases and J by 9 bases; unmatched bases: 9. Germline loops: CDR1 MNHEY, CDR2 SVGAGI. This CDR3 is built from 16 residues. Original methodology: Quantification of nucleated cells was approximated via reference gene primer amplification. TCRdb's table, derived via immunoSEQ multiplex PCR, lists solely in-frame clones and lacks some. The DNA was the basis for D and trimming; V, J and clone size are from that table. This sample has 150,000 to 200,000 clones, with approximately 83% found just once. This record comes from a study of blood T cell repertoires in COVID-19. Study information: Sites in the United States, Italy and Spain provided acute and convalescent COVID-19 samples. T cells, B-cell-depleted T cells, or PBMCs supplied cDNA or gDNA.

This receptor was obtained from a man between 70 and 80 years old who had recovered from COVID-19. Sequenced input: peripheral blood. This chain joins TRBV6-5 and TRBJ2-1; TRBD2 matches 11 bases. CDR3 residues: CASSYTRASGRFEQFF. CDR3 coding DNA: TGTGCCAGCAGTTACACCCGGGCTAGCGGGAGGTTTGAGCAGTTCTTC.